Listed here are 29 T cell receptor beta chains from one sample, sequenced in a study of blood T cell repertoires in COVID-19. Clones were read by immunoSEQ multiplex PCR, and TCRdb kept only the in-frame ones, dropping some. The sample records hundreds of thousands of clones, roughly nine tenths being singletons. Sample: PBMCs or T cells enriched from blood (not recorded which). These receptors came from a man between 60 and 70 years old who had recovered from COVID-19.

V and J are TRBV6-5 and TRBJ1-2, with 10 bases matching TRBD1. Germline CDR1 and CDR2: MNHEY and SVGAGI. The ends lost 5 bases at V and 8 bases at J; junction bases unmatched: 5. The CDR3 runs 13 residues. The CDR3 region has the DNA TGTGCCAGCAGTACCCCGGGACAGGGGGGCTACACCTTC. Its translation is CASSTPGQGGYTF.

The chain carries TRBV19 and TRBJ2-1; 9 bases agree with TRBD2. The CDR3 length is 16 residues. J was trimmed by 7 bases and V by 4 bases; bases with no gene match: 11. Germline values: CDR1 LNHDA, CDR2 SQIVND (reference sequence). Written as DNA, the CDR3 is TGTGCCAGTAGTACCATAGCGGGAGTGGTGTTTAATGAGCAGTTCTTC. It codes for CASSTIAGVVFNEQFF.

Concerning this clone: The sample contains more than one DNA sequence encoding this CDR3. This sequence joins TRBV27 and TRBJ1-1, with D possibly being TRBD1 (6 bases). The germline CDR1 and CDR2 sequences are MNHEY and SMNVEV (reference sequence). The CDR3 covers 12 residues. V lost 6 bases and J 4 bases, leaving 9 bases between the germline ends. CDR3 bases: TGTGCCAGCAGCCCCAGGGGCACTGAAGCTTTCTTT. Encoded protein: CASSPRGTEAFF.

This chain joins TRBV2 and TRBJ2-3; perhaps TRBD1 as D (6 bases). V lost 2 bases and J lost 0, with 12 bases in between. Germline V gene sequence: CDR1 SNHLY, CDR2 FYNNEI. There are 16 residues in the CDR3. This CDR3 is CASSEQGKPSTDTQYF. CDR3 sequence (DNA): TGTGCCAGCAGTGAACAGGGGAAACCTAGCACAGATACGCAGTATTTT.

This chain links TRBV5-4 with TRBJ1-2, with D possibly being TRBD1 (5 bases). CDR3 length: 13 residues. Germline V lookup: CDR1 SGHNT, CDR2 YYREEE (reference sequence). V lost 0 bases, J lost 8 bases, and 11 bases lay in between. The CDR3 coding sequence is TGTGCCAGCAGCTTGGTTTCAGGGTGGGGCTACACCTTC. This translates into CASSLVSGWGYTF.

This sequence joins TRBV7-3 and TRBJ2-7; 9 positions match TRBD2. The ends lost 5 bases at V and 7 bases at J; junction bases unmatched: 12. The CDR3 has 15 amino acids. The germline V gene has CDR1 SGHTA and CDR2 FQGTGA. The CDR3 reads CASSPRGGGAGEQYF. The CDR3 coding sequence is TGTGCCAGCAGCCCGAGGGGCGGGGGGGCCGGTGAGCAGTACTTC.

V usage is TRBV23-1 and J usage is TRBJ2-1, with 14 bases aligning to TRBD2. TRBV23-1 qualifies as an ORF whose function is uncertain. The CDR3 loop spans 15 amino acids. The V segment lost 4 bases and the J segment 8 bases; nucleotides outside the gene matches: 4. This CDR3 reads CASSLGTSGSYEQFF. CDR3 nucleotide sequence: TGCGCCAGCAGTCTCGGGACTAGCGGGAGCTATGAGCAGTTCTTC.

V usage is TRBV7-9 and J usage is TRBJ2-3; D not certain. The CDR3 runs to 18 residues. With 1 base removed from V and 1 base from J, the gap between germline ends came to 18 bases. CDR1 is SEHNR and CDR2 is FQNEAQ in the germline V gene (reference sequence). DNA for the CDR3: TGTGCCAGCAGCTTAGACGTTCCATTGGGCTCAGGCACAGATACGCAGTATTTT. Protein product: CASSLDVPLGSGTDTQYF.

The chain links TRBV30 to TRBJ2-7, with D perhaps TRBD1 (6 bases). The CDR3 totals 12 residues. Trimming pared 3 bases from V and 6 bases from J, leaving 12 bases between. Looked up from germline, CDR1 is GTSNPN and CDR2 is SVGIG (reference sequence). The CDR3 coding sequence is TGTGCCTGGAGCTACTTAGGGGGCGAGCAGTACTTC. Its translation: CAWSYLGGEQYF.

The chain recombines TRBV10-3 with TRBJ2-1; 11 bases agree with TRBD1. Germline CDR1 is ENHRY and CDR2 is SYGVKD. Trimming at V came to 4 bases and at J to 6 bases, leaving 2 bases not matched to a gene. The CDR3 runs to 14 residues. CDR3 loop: CAISVGTGGNEQFF. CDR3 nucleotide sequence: TGTGCCATCAGTGTAGGGACAGGGGGCAATGAGCAGTTCTTC.

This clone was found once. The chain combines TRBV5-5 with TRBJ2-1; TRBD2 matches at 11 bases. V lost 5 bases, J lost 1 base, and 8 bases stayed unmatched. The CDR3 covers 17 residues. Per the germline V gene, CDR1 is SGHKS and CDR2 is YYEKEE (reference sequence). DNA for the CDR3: TGTGCCAGCAGGAGTAGCGGGAGGGCTCGATCCTACAATGAGCAGTTCTTC. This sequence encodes CASRSSGRARSYNEQFF.

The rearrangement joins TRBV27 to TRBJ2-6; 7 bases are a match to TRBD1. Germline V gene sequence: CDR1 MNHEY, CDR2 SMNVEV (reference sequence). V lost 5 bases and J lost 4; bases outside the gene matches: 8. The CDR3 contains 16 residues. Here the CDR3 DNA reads TGTGCCAGCAGTACGACAGGGACGGTCGGGGCCAACGTCCTGACTTTC. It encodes CASSTTGTVGANVLTF. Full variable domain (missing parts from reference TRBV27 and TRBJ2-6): EAQVTQNPRYLITVTGKKLTVTCSQNMNHEYMSWYRQDPGLGLRQIYYSMNVEVTDKGDVPEGYKVSRKEKRNFPLILESPSPNQTSLYFCASSTTGTVGANVLTFGAGSRLTVL.

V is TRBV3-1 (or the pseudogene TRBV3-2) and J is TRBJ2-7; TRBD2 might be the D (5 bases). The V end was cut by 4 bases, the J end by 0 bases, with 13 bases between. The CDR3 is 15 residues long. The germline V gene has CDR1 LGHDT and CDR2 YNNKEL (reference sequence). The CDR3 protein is CASSLGGSISYEQYF. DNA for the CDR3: TGTGCCAGCAGCCTTGGCGGGTCAATCTCCTACGAGCAGTACTTC.

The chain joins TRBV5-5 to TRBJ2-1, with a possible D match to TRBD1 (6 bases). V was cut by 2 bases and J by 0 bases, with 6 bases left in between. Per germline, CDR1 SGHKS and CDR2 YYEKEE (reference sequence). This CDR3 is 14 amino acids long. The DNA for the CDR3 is TGTGCCAGCAGCTTAGGGGGCTCCTACAATGAGCAGTTCTTC. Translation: CASSLGGSYNEQFF.

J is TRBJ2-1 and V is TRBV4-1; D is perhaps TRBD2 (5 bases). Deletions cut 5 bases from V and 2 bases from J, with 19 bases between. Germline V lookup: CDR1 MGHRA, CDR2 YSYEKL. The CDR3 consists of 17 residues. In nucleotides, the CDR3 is TGCGCCAGCAGCTATTATCCTCCGGGATACGCCTACAATGAGCAGTTCTTC. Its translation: CASSYYPPGYAYNEQFF.

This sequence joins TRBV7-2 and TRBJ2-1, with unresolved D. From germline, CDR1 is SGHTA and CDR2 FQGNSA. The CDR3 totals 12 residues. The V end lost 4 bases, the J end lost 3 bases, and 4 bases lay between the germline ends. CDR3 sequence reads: CASSSNYNEQFF. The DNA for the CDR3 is TGTGCCAGCAGCTCCAACTACAATGAGCAGTTCTTC.

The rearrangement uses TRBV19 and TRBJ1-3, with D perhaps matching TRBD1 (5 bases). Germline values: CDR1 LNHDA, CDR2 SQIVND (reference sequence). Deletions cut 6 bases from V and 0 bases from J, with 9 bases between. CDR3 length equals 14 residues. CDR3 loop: CASRSQGSGNTIYF. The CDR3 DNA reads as TGTGCCAGTAGATCGCAGGGCTCTGGAAACACCATATATTTT.

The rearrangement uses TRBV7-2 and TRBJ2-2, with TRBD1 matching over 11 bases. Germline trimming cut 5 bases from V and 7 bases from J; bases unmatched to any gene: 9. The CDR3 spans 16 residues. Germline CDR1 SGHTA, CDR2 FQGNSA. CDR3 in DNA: TGTGCCAGCAGCCTTAGGGACAGGGGGTACGGCGGGGAGCTGTTTTTT. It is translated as CASSLRDRGYGGELFF.

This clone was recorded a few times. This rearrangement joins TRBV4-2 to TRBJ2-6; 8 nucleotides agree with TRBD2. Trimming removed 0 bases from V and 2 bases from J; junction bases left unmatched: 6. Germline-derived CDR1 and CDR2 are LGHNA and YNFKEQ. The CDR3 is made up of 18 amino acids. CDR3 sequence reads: CASSQDPGGATGANVLTF. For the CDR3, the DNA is TGTGCCAGCAGCCAAGATCCCGGGGGGGCCACTGGGGCCAACGTCCTGACTTTC.

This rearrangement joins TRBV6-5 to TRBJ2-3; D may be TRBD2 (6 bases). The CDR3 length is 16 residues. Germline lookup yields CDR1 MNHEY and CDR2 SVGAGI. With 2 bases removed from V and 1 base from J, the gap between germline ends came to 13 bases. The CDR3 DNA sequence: TGTGCCAGCAGTTACAAAACCGGGACTGGCACAGATACGCAGTATTTT. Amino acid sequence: CASSYKTGTGTDTQYF.

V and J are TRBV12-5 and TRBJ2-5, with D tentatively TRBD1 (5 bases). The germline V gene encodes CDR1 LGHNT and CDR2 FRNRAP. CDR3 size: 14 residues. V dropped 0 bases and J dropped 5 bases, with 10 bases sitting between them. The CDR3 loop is CASGLVIRDETQYF. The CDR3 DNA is TGTGCTAGTGGTTTGGTAATCAGGGATGAGACCCAGTACTTC.

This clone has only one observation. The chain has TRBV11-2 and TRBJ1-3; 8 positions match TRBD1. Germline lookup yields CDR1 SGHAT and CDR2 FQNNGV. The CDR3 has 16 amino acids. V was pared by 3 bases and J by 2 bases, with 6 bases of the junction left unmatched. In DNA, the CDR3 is TGTGCCAGCAGCTTTATCCAGGGGGCCGCTGGAAACACCATATATTTT. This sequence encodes CASSFIQGAAGNTIYF.

The CDR3 loop reads CASSPLQGASNTGELFF. In DNA, the CDR3 is TGTGCCAGCTCACCATTACAGGGGGCATCGAACACCGGGGAGCTGTTTTTT. The V and J genes are TRBV18 and TRBJ2-2; 9 bases are a match to TRBD1. The V gene's germline CDR1 is KGHSH and CDR2 LQKENI. Germline trimming cut 2 bases from V and 0 bases from J; bases unmatched to any gene: 4. The CDR3 has 17 amino acids.

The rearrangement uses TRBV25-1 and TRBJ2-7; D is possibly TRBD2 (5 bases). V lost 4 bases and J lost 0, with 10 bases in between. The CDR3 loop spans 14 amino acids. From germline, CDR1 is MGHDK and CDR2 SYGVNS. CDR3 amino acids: CASSGSGFSYEQYF. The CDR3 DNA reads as TGTGCCAGCAGTGGCTCGGGATTCTCCTACGAGCAGTACTTC.

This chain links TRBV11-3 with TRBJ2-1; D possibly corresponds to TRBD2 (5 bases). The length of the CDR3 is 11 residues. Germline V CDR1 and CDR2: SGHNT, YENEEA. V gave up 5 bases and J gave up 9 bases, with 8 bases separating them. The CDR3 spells CASSMEVEQFF. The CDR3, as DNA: TGTGCCAGCAGCATGGAGGTTGAGCAGTTCTTC.

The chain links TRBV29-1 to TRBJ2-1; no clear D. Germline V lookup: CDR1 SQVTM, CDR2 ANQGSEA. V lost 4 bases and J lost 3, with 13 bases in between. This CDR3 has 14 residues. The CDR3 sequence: CSVVSPFIYNEQFF. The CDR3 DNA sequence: TGCAGCGTTGTGAGTCCTTTTATCTACAATGAGCAGTTCTTC.

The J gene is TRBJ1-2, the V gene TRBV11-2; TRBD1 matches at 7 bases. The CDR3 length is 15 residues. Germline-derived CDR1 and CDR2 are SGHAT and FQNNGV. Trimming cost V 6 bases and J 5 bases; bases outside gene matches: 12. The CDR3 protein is CASRSLTGVSYGYTF. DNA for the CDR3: TGTGCCAGCAGATCACTTACAGGGGTTTCTTATGGCTACACCTTC. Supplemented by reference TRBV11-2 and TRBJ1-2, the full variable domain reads EAGVAQSPRYKIIEKRQSVAFWCNPISGHATLYWYQQILGQGPKLLIQFQNNGVVDDSQLPKDRFSAERLKGVDSTLKIQPAKLEDSAVYLCASRSLTGVSYGYTFGSGTRLTVV.

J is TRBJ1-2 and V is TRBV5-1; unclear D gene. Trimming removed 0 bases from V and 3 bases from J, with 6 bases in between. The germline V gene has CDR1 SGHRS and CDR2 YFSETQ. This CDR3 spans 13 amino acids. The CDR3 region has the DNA TGCGCCAGCAGCTTGGACAGCTACTATGGCTACACCTTC. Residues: CASSLDSYYGYTF.

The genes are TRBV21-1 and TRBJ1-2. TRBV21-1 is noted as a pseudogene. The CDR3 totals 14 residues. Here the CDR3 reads CASSPGLPPYGYTF. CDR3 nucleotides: TGTGCCAGCAGCCCGGGACTCCCGCCCTATGGCTACACCTTC.